This TCR beta chain was sequenced for a study of T cell repertoires in cytomegalovirus infection. Background on the study: Both CMV infection and a matching HLA type were indicated by public TCR beta signatures.

This clonotype was seen repeatedly, ten times or more. What it binds is unknown. Overall study results and limits: HLA-C-restricted TCR beta clonotypes specific for CMV led the ex vivo response. Identification of carriers of CMV plus the relevant HLA was achieved through cumulative public TCR beta family frequency.

Germline V CDR1 and CDR2: SGHDT, YYEEEE. This CDR3 region has 15 residues. V was clipped by 4 bases and J by 0 bases; unmatched bases: 5. TCRdb called the reads again in MiXCR, with one record for every CDR3 protein. The repertoire includes 250,000 or so distinct CDR3 sequences, over 9% of them detected once, and 1.5% to 2% sits in the top ten. The TCR was taken from a human donor in good health (CMV status not recorded). Some clones in this sample may be carry-over from other donors' samples. The chain links TRBV5-6 to TRBJ2-7; 9 nucleotides agree with TRBD1. The sequencing sample was made of PBMCs. The CDR3 loop reads CASSPWDRDSYEQYF. The CDR3 region has the DNA TGTGCCAGCAGCCCCTGGGACAGGGACTCCTACGAGCAGTACTTC. Supplemented by reference TRBV5-6 and TRBJ2-7, the full variable domain reads DAGVTQSPTHLIKTRGQQVTLRCSPKSGHDTVSWYQQALGQGPQFIFQYYEEEERQRGNFPDRFSGHQFPNYSSELNVNALLLGDSALYLCASSPWDRDSYEQYFGPGTRLTVT.